This is a list of T cell receptor beta chains from one sample in a study of blood T cell repertoires in COVID-19. Data came from immunoSEQ multiplex PCR; TCRdb stores just in-frame clones and leaves some out. The sample gives around 130,000 clones, 86% of which show up once; around 2.5% is in the top ten. Sequencing was done on a sample of PBMCs or T cells enriched from blood (not recorded which). Source of these receptors: a woman in her fifties or sixties who had recovered from COVID-19. Both conserved end residues are part of each CDR3. D genes are given only for firm matches. Size is omitted from some rows. Given values are once, few, many or a class for expanded clones.

d_gene: .
abundance: .
v_gene: TRBV19
j_gene: TRBJ1-5
CDR3aa: CASSMWADEPQHF
CDR3nt: TGTGCCAGTAGTATGTGGGCCGATGAGCCCCAGCATTTT

d_gene: .
abundance: .
v_gene: TRBV2
j_gene: TRBJ1-2
CDR3aa: CASSPRGLGGYTF
CDR3nt: TGTGCCAGCAGCCCCAGGGGTCTTGGTGGCTACACCTTC

d_gene: .
abundance: .
v_gene: TRBV11-2
j_gene: TRBJ2-1
CDR3aa: CASSLAAGSYNEQFF
CDR3nt: TGTGCCAGCAGCTTAGCGGCGGGGTCCTACAATGAGCAGTTCTTC

d_gene: .
abundance: .
v_gene: TRBV7-9
j_gene: TRBJ1-3
CDR3aa: CASSASSTGTVGNTIYF
CDR3nt: TGTGCCAGCAGCGCGTCCAGTACCGGGACTGTAGGAAACACCATATATTTT

d_gene: .
abundance: .
v_gene: TRBV6-5
j_gene: TRBJ1-6
CDR3aa: CASRGAEGSPLHF
CDR3nt: TGTGCCAGCAGGGGGGCCGAGGGTTCACCCCTCCACTTT

d_gene: TRBD1
abundance: .
v_gene: TRBV4-2
j_gene: TRBJ1-6
CDR3aa: CASSQEGWSGGRSYNSPLHF
CDR3nt: TGTGCCAGCAGCCAAGAGGGGTGGTCAGGGGGCCGTTCCTATAATTCACCCCTCCACTTT

d_gene: .
abundance: .
v_gene: TRBV4-1
j_gene: TRBJ2-3
CDR3aa: CASSHLGGPDTQYF
CDR3nt: TGCGCCAGCAGCCATTTGGGGGGGCCAGATACGCAGTATTTT

d_gene: .
abundance: .
v_gene: TRBV7-8
j_gene: TRBJ1-2
CDR3aa: CASSSETRVGYTF
CDR3nt: TGTGCCAGCAGCTCCGAAACCAGGGTAGGCTACACCTTC

d_gene: .
abundance: .
v_gene: TRBV9
j_gene: TRBJ2-2
CDR3aa: CASSVVTPVAGELFF
CDR3nt: TGTGCCAGCAGCGTAGTTACGCCGGTGGCCGGGGAGCTGTTTTTT

d_gene: TRBD1
abundance: once
v_gene: TRBV6-6
j_gene: TRBJ1-1
CDR3aa: CASNDQGQGNTEAFF
CDR3nt: TGTGCCAGCAACGACCAGGGACAGGGGAACACTGAAGCTTTCTTT

d_gene: .
abundance: .
v_gene: TRBV5-8
j_gene: TRBJ1-1
CDR3aa: CASSVTVNTEAFF
CDR3nt: TGTGCCAGCAGCGTAACAGTGAACACTGAAGCTTTCTTT

d_gene: TRBD1
abundance: .
v_gene: TRBV10-1
j_gene: TRBJ1-6
CDR3aa: CASSVDRVNSPLHF
CDR3nt: TGCGCCAGCAGTGTGGACAGGGTTAATTCACCCCTCCACTTT

d_gene: .
abundance: .
v_gene: TRBV7-2
j_gene: TRBJ2-1
CDR3aa: CASSTVQRAYNEQFF
CDR3nt: TGTGCCAGCAGCACCGTCCAGCGAGCCTACAATGAGCAGTTCTTC

d_gene: .
abundance: .
v_gene: TRBV2
j_gene: TRBJ2-7
CDR3aa: CASSDLVPGPRHEQYF
CDR3nt: TGTGCCAGCAGTGATTTGGTGCCAGGGCCTAGGCACGAGCAGTACTTC

d_gene: .
abundance: few
v_gene: TRBV7-9
j_gene: TRBJ1-1
CDR3aa: CASSLVGGSSTEAFF
CDR3nt: TGTGCCAGCAGCTTAGTGGGGGGGTCGAGCACTGAAGCTTTCTTT

d_gene: TRBD2
abundance: .
v_gene: TRBV3-1/TRBV3-2
j_gene: TRBJ2-3
CDR3aa: CASSQGWTSGGATDTQYF
CDR3nt: TGTGCCAGCAGCCAAGGATGGACTAGCGGGGGGGCCACAGATACGCAGTATTTT

d_gene: TRBD1
abundance: few
v_gene: TRBV7-6
j_gene: TRBJ1-1
CDR3aa: CASSRDRGTEAFF
CDR3nt: TGTGCCAGCAGTCGGGACAGGGGGACTGAAGCTTTCTTT

d_gene: TRBD1
abundance: .
v_gene: TRBV4-1
j_gene: TRBJ2-2
CDR3aa: CASRGGQGALNTGELFF
CDR3nt: TGCGCCAGCAGGGGGGGACAGGGGGCCCTGAACACCGGGGAGCTGTTTTTT

d_gene: .
abundance: .
v_gene: TRBV6-5
j_gene: TRBJ1-1
CDR3aa: CASRLEAGWISEAFF
CDR3nt: TGTGCCAGCAGATTAGAGGCAGGGTGGATTAGTGAAGCTTTCTTT

d_gene: .
abundance: few
v_gene: TRBV19
j_gene: TRBJ2-2
CDR3aa: CASSVDRATGELFF
CDR3nt: TGTGCCAGTAGTGTTGACAGAGCCACCGGGGAGCTGTTTTTT

d_gene: .
abundance: .
v_gene: TRBV7-2
j_gene: TRBJ2-3
CDR3aa: CASSLNLMSDTQYF
CDR3nt: TGTGCCAGCAGCTTAAACCTAATGTCAGATACGCAGTATTTT

d_gene: .
abundance: .
v_gene: TRBV27
j_gene: TRBJ2-5
CDR3aa: CASSLSGGGGTQYF
CDR3nt: TGTGCCAGCAGTTTATCGGGGGGAGGGGGGACCCAGTACTTC

d_gene: .
abundance: .
v_gene: TRBV29-1
j_gene: TRBJ2-2
CDR3aa: CSAQTPRGGVWTGELFF
CDR3nt: TGCAGCGCCCAAACCCCCAGGGGCGGAGTATGGACCGGGGAGCTGTTTTTT

d_gene: TRBD2
abundance: few
v_gene: TRBV7-2
j_gene: TRBJ2-3
CDR3aa: CAGERGGTNTQYF
CDR3nt: TGTGCCGGAGAGCGGGGGGGCACTAATACGCAGTATTTT

d_gene: TRBD2
abundance: .
v_gene: TRBV7-9
j_gene: TRBJ2-1
CDR3aa: CASSSLAGGTNEQFF
CDR3nt: TGTGCCAGCAGCTCGCTAGCGGGGGGGACCAATGAGCAGTTCTTC

d_gene: TRBD1
abundance: .
v_gene: TRBV3-1/TRBV3-2
j_gene: TRBJ1-2
CDR3aa: CASSQVSGTGAYGYTF
CDR3nt: TGTGCCAGCAGCCAAGTTTCTGGGACAGGCGCCTATGGCTACACCTTC

d_gene: TRBD1
abundance: .
v_gene: TRBV5-1
j_gene: TRBJ2-7
CDR3aa: CASSSGTALTYEQYF
CDR3nt: TGCGCCAGCAGCTCCGGGACAGCTTTAACCTACGAGCAGTACTTC

d_gene: .
abundance: once
v_gene: TRBV12-5
j_gene: TRBJ2-2
CDR3aa: CASGLLTGELFF
CDR3nt: TGTGCTAGTGGTTTATTAACCGGGGAGCTGTTTTTT

d_gene: TRBD1
abundance: .
v_gene: TRBV6-5
j_gene: TRBJ1-1
CDR3aa: CASTPQRGLNTEAFF
CDR3nt: TGTGCCAGCACCCCCCAAAGGGGGCTGAACACTGAAGCTTTCTTT

d_gene: .
abundance: .
v_gene: TRBV6-5
j_gene: TRBJ2-3
CDR3aa: CASRGQATSTDTQYF
CDR3nt: TGTGCCAGCAGGGGACAAGCCACTAGCACAGATACGCAGTATTTT

d_gene: TRBD2
abundance: .
v_gene: TRBV11-2
j_gene: TRBJ2-1
CDR3aa: CASRTLAGGKYNEQFF
CDR3nt: TGTGCCAGCAGAACATTAGCGGGGGGGAAATACAATGAGCAGTTCTTC

d_gene: .
abundance: once
v_gene: TRBV7-2
j_gene: TRBJ1-1
CDR3aa: CASSPQVMNTEAFF
CDR3nt: TGTGCCAGCAGCCCACAGGTAATGAACACTGAAGCTTTCTTT

d_gene: .
abundance: .
v_gene: TRBV7-9
j_gene: TRBJ1-2
CDR3aa: CASSPTGTYGYTF
CDR3nt: TGTGCCAGCAGCCCGACAGGAACCTATGGCTACACCTTC

d_gene: .
abundance: .
v_gene: TRBV19
j_gene: TRBJ1-2
CDR3aa: CASSMSAWAGYTF
CDR3nt: TGTGCCAGTAGTATGTCAGCCTGGGCTGGCTACACCTTC

d_gene: TRBD2
abundance: .
v_gene: TRBV14
j_gene: TRBJ2-1
CDR3aa: CASSPFGLAENEQFF
CDR3nt: TGTGCCAGCAGCCCCTTTGGACTAGCGGAGAATGAGCAGTTCTTC

d_gene: TRBD2
abundance: .
v_gene: TRBV19
j_gene: TRBJ2-2
CDR3aa: CASNGGGMNTGELFF
CDR3nt: TGTGCCAGTAATGGCGGGGGGATGAACACCGGGGAGCTGTTTTTT

d_gene: TRBD2
abundance: .
v_gene: TRBV5-5
j_gene: TRBJ2-7
CDR3aa: CASSLNSGGTYEQYF
CDR3nt: TGTGCCAGCAGCTTGAATAGCGGGGGGACCTACGAGCAGTACTTC

d_gene: .
abundance: .
v_gene: TRBV3-1/TRBV3-2
j_gene: TRBJ2-5
CDR3aa: CASSQGALQETQYF
CDR3nt: TGTGCCAGCAGCCAAGGGGCGTTACAAGAGACCCAGTACTTC

d_gene: .
abundance: .
v_gene: TRBV15
j_gene: TRBJ2-6
CDR3aa: CATSRDRQNSGANVLTF
CDR3nt: TGTGCCACCAGCAGAGATCGACAGAACTCTGGGGCCAACGTCCTGACTTTC

d_gene: .
abundance: .
v_gene: TRBV2
j_gene: TRBJ2-7
CDR3aa: CASPAQVASPYEQYF
CDR3nt: TGTGCCAGCCCGGCCCAGGTAGCGTCCCCCTACGAGCAGTACTTC

d_gene: .
abundance: .
v_gene: TRBV19
j_gene: TRBJ1-6
CDR3aa: CASSIGRGQDSPLHF
CDR3nt: TGTGCCAGTAGTATTGGTAGGGGTCAGGATTCACCCCTCCACTTT